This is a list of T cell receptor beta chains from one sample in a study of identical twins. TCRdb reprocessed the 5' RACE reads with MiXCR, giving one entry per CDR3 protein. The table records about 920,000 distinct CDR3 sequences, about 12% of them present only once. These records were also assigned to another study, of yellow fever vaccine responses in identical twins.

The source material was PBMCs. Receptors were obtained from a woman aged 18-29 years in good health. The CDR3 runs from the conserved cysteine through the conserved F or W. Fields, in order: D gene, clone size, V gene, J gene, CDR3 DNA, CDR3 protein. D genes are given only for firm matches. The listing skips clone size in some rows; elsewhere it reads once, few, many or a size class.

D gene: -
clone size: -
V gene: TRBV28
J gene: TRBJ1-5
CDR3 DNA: TGTGCCAGCAGTTTAATCCCCGAGGCACAGGGCAATCAGCCCCAGCATTTT
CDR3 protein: CASSLIPEAQGNQPQHF

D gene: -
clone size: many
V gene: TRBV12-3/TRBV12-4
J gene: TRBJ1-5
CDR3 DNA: TGTGCCAGCAGTTTTGGGGGCTCAAATCAGCCCCAGCATTTT
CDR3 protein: CASSFGGSNQPQHF

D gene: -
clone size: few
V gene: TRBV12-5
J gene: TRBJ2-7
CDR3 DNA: TGTGCTAGTGACCTCGGAGTAGGGAGCTCCTACGAGCAGTACTTC
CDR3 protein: CASDLGVGSSYEQYF

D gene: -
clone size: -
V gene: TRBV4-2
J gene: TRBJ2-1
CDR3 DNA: TGTGCCAGCAGCCTCCATAGCGGATCCTACAATGAGCAGTTCTTC
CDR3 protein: CASSLHSGSYNEQFF

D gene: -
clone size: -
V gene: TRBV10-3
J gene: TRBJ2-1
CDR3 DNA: TGTGCCACCGAGAGCGGGTACAATGAGCAGTTCTTC
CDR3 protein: CATESGYNEQFF

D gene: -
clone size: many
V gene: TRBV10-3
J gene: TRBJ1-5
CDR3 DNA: TGTGCCATCAGTGAAGGACTTAGCAATCAGCCCCAGCATTTT
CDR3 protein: CAISEGLSNQPQHF

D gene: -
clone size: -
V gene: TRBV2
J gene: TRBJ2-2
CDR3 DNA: TGTGCCAGCAGTGCGGACGGGATCACCGGGGAGCTGTTTTTT
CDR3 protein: CASSADGITGELFF

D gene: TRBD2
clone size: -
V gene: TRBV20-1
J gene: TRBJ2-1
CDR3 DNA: TGCAGTGCTAGCCGACTAGCGGGAGTAGACAATGAGCAGTTCTTC
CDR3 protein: CSASRLAGVDNEQFF

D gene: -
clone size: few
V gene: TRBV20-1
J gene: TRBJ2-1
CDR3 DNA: TGCAGTGCCCCGACTATCTCCTACAATGAGCAGTTCTTC
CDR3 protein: CSAPTISYNEQFF

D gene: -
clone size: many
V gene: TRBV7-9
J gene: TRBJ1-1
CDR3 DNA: TGTGCCAGCAGCTTAGGACCAGCCTCGAACACTGAAGCTTTCTTT
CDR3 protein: CASSLGPASNTEAFF

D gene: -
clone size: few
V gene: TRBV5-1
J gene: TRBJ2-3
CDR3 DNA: TGCGCCAGCAGCTCCCTGGCTAGCCCAGATACGCAGTATTTT
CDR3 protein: CASSSLASPDTQYF

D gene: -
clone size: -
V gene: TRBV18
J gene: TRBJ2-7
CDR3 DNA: TGTGCCAGCTCACCGAGGAACGAGCAGTACTTC
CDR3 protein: CASSPRNEQYF

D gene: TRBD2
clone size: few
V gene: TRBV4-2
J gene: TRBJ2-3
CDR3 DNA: TGTGCCAGCAGCCAAGAGAAAGGGCTAGCGGGAGCAACAGATACGCAGTATTTT
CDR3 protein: CASSQEKGLAGATDTQYF

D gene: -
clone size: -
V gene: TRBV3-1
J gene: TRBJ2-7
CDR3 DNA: TGTGCCAGCAGCCAAAGTCCCTCTACCTACAGCCACCTTAACTACGAGCAGTACTTC
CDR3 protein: CASSQSPSTYSHLNYEQYF

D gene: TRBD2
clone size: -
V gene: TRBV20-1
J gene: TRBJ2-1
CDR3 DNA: TGCTGTGCTAGAGAACTAGCGGGAGGGCCATTAGGTTACAATGAGCAGTTCTTC
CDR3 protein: CCARELAGGPLGYNEQFF